Listed below are T cell receptor beta chains from one sample, sequenced in a study of T-cell reconstitution after alpha-beta-depleted transplantation in children. TCRdb itself ran the PCR reads through MiXCR, one entry per CDR3 protein. The table records 500,000 to 650,000 distinct CDR3 sequences, roughly 11% of them present only once. Here the sequenced sample was PBMCs, mostly from graft donor cells, taken 180 days after TCRalphabeta/CD19-depleted stem cell transplant. These receptors came from a female patient aged 2-15 years who had a stem cell transplant for aplastic anemia, so the T cells may come from the graft donor. Each CDR3 is given with its conserved first and last residue. Each record gives: V gene, J gene, CDR3 protein.

v_gene: TRBV29-1; j_gene: TRBJ2-3; CDR3aa: CSVGDPRTSGGATDTQYF
v_gene: TRBV15; j_gene: TRBJ1-2; CDR3aa: CATSRVPGGNYGYTF
v_gene: TRBV12-3/TRBV12-4; j_gene: TRBJ2-4; CDR3aa: CASSPAGRQYF
v_gene: TRBV14; j_gene: TRBJ2-5; CDR3aa: CASSRGQGRETQYF
v_gene: TRBV18; j_gene: TRBJ2-1; CDR3aa: CASSPRTGHNEQFF
v_gene: TRBV5-6; j_gene: TRBJ1-1; CDR3aa: CASSLRGAKAFF
v_gene: TRBV19; j_gene: TRBJ1-1; CDR3aa: CASSNAGRAEAFF
v_gene: TRBV4-3; j_gene: TRBJ2-1; CDR3aa: CASSLGGGGGPTYNEQFF
v_gene: TRBV12-3/TRBV12-4; j_gene: TRBJ2-2; CDR3aa: CASRVLNGELFF
v_gene: TRBV28; j_gene: TRBJ1-3; CDR3aa: CASSFPGTGNTIYF
v_gene: TRBV7-6; j_gene: TRBJ2-2; CDR3aa: CASSFWGHSNTGELFF
v_gene: TRBV7-2; j_gene: TRBJ1-2; CDR3aa: CASSTDRANYGYTF
v_gene: TRBV28; j_gene: TRBJ2-7; CDR3aa: CASSLWLAGGYEQYF
v_gene: TRBV20-1; j_gene: TRBJ2-2; CDR3aa: CSAREGGHTGELFF
v_gene: TRBV29-1; j_gene: TRBJ1-2; CDR3aa: CSVFRDGYTF
v_gene: TRBV11-2; j_gene: TRBJ2-7; CDR3aa: CASSSRGSGFGYEQYF
v_gene: TRBV29-1; j_gene: TRBJ1-2; CDR3aa: CSVERDNSLSSAF
v_gene: TRBV7-9; j_gene: TRBJ2-3; CDR3aa: CASIREKDTQYF
v_gene: TRBV3-1; j_gene: TRBJ2-4; CDR3aa: CASSQEPTKNIQYF
v_gene: TRBV18; j_gene: TRBJ1-2; CDR3aa: CASSPSSPDGYTF
v_gene: TRBV12-3/TRBV12-4; j_gene: TRBJ2-7; CDR3aa: CASSSGHSYEQYF
v_gene: TRBV4-3; j_gene: TRBJ1-3; CDR3aa: CASSHTLYPNSGNTIYF
v_gene: TRBV9; j_gene: TRBJ2-2; CDR3aa: CASSVVCDGTGELFF
v_gene: TRBV5-5; j_gene: TRBJ1-1; CDR3aa: CASSPIAGNTEAFF
v_gene: TRBV20-1; j_gene: TRBJ2-3; CDR3aa: CSARDLAVVDTQYF
v_gene: TRBV18; j_gene: TRBJ1-2; CDR3aa: CASSDNNYGYTF